The clone carrying this T cell receptor beta chain was recorded many times. The antigen is not known. The data originate from a study of T-cell reconstitution after alpha-beta-depleted transplantation in children. Broader study findings: Most T-cell counts and diversity one year after the transplant came from T cells that were newly produced.

This CDR3 comprises 13 residues. Trimming shortened V by 5 bases and J by 4 bases, and 9 bases separated the two germline ends. Germline lookup yields CDR1 MNHEY and CDR2 SVGEGT. It was with unique molecular identifiers that the TCRbeta library was prepared. TCRdb independently ran MiXCR on the PCR reads; one entry per CDR3 protein. The sample lists 110,000 or so distinct CDR3 sequences, about 6.4% occurring once. The clonotype comes from a male patient between 2 and 15 years old who had a stem cell transplant for acute lymphoblastic leukemia, so the T cells may come from the graft donor. Sequenced material: PBMCs, mostly from graft donor cells, taken 360 days after TCRalphabeta/CD19-depleted stem cell transplant. J is TRBJ2-1 and V is TRBV6-2 or TRBV6-3; D possibly corresponds to TRBD2 (6 bases). This CDR3 is CASSAGLYNEQFF. In DNA, the CDR3 is TGTGCCAGCAGTGCCGGACTATACAATGAGCAGTTCTTC.